Listed below are T cell receptor beta chains from one sample, sequenced in a study of cytomegalovirus exposure and HLA in healthy donors. The repertoire was sequenced with immunoSEQ multiplex PCR; TCRdb's copy has only in-frame clones and lacks some. The data contain 150,000 to 200,000 clones, less than 85% of them singletons. The sample consisted of PBMCs. These receptors originate from a man aged 18 to 35 in good health and CMV-seropositive. The CDR3 runs from the conserved cysteine through the conserved F or W. Each record gives: clone size, V gene, D gene, J gene, CDR3 protein, CDR3 DNA. The D gene is left open where the match is weak. The listing skips clone size in some rows; elsewhere it reads once, few, many or a size class.

abundance: .; v_gene: TRBV2; d_gene: TRBD1; j_gene: TRBJ1-6; CDR3aa: CAARGQGSDNSPLHF; CDR3nt: TGTGCCGCGAGGGGACAGGGATCCGATAATTCACCCCTCCACTTT
abundance: .; v_gene: TRBV15; d_gene: .; j_gene: TRBJ1-5; CDR3aa: CATSRGAALNQPQHF; CDR3nt: TGTGCCACCAGCAGGGGGGCAGCCCTCAATCAGCCCCAGCATTTT
abundance: .; v_gene: TRBV29-1; d_gene: .; j_gene: TRBJ2-7; CDR3aa: CSVVPTPSYEQYF; CDR3nt: TGCAGCGTTGTGCCGACACCCTCCTACGAGCAGTACTTC
abundance: .; v_gene: TRBV6-1; d_gene: TRBD2; j_gene: TRBJ2-3; CDR3aa: CASRLAENTDTQYF; CDR3nt: TGTGCCAGCAGGCTAGCGGAAAACACAGATACGCAGTATTTT
abundance: .; v_gene: TRBV5-1; d_gene: TRBD2; j_gene: TRBJ2-6; CDR3aa: CASSLGREGSGANVLTF; CDR3nt: TGCGCCAGCAGCTTGGGCAGGGAGGGCTCTGGGGCCAACGTCCTGACTTTC
abundance: .; v_gene: TRBV7-9; d_gene: TRBD2; j_gene: TRBJ2-7; CDR3aa: CASSSKRLAGEDEQYF; CDR3nt: TGTGCCAGCAGCTCCAAGAGACTAGCGGGAGAGGACGAGCAGTACTTC
abundance: .; v_gene: TRBV9; d_gene: .; j_gene: TRBJ1-5; CDR3aa: CASSVGPNQPQHF; CDR3nt: TGTGCCAGCAGCGTAGGGCCGAATCAGCCCCAGCATTTT
abundance: few; v_gene: TRBV10-3; d_gene: .; j_gene: TRBJ2-7; CDR3aa: CAIHPRLVRSYEQYF; CDR3nt: TGTGCCATCCACCCCAGACTAGTTCGCTCCTACGAGCAGTACTTC
abundance: .; v_gene: TRBV7-2; d_gene: .; j_gene: TRBJ2-1; CDR3aa: CASSLLRLYNEQFF; CDR3nt: TGTGCCAGCAGCTTACTTCGTCTCTACAATGAGCAGTTCTTC
abundance: few; v_gene: TRBV25-1; d_gene: TRBD2; j_gene: TRBJ2-7; CDR3aa: CASSDWTSGSYEQYF; CDR3nt: TGTGCCAGCAGTGACTGGACTAGCGGTTCATACGAGCAGTACTTC
abundance: .; v_gene: TRBV6-5; d_gene: TRBD1; j_gene: TRBJ1-2; CDR3aa: CASRRTVQGRTNF; CDR3nt: TGTGCCAGCAGACGGACTGTACAGGGGCGCACTAACTTC
abundance: .; v_gene: TRBV30; d_gene: .; j_gene: TRBJ1-1; CDR3aa: CAWNGGAEAFF; CDR3nt: TGTGCCTGGAACGGAGGGGCTGAAGCTTTCTTT
abundance: .; v_gene: TRBV5-1; d_gene: .; j_gene: TRBJ2-1; CDR3aa: CASSLGGLDEQFF; CDR3nt: TGCGCCAGCAGCTTGGGGGGCCTAGATGAGCAGTTCTTC
abundance: .; v_gene: TRBV10-1; d_gene: .; j_gene: TRBJ1-4; CDR3aa: CASSYTGLATNEKLFF; CDR3nt: TGCGCCAGCAGCTACACAGGGCTTGCGACTAATGAAAAACTGTTTTTT